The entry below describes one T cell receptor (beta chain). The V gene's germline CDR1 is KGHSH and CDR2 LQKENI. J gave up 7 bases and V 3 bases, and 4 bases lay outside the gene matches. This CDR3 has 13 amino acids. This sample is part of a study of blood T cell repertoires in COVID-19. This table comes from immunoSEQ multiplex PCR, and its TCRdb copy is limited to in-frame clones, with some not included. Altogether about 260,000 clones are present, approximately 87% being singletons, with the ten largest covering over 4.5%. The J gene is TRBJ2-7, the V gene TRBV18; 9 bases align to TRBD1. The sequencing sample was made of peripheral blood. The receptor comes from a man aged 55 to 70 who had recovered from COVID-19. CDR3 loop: CASSPQDRGEQYF. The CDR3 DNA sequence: TGTGCCAGCTCACCGCAGGACAGGGGTGAGCAGTACTTC.